This paragraph reports one T cell receptor (beta chain). Its antigen is undetermined. This sample was taken from a study of T cell responses to AZD1222 COVID-19 vaccine. Generated by immunoSEQ multiplex PCR, the TCRdb table keeps only in-frame clones and is missing some. The sample shows roughly 30,000 clones, more than 75% of them seen only once. The CDR3 totals 14 residues. Germline CDR1 reads SGHRS; CDR2 reads YFSETQ. The V gene lost 1 base and the J gene lost 7 bases, with 9 bases spanning the gap. Whole-study findings and limits: Repertoire collection took place solely once the T cell response had peaked. White British donors predominated, females outnumbered males, and clonal diversity was possibly underestimated. Seropositive status at baseline applied to only six AZD1222 recipients.

Sequencing used peripheral blood, obtained 28 days after the second AZD1222 dose. V gene TRBV5-1 combines with J gene TRBJ1-6; D not certain. The TCR was taken from an adult who received the AZD1222 COVID-19 vaccine. The CDR3 protein is CASSLLTENSPLHF. DNA of the CDR3: TGCGCCAGCAGCTTGTTAACTGAGAATTCACCCCTCCACTTT.